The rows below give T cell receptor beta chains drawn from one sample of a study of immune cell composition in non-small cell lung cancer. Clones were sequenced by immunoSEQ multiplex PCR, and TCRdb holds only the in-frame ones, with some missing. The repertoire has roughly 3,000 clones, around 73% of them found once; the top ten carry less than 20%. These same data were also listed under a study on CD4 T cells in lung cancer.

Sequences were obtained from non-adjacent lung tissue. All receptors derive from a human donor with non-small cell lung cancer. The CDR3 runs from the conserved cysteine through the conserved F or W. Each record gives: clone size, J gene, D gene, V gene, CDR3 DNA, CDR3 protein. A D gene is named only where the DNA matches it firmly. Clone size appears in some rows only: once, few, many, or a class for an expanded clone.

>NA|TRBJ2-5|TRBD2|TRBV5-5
TGTGCCAGCAGCCGAAGCGGGGACCCAACGGGGGAGACCCAGTACTTC
CASSRSGDPTGETQYF
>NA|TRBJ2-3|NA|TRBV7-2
TGTGCCAGCAGCTCGGACAGAAGCACAGATACGCAGTATTTT
CASSSDRSTDTQYF
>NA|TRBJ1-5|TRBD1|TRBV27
TGTGCCAGCAGAAAGCGGGCAGGGGGAATAGGTCAGCCCCAGCATTTT
CASRKRAGGIGQPQHF
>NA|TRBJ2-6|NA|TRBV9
TGTGCCAGCAGCCCCCTAGGGGGGGCCTCTGGGGCCAACGTCCTGACTTTC
CASSPLGGASGANVLTF
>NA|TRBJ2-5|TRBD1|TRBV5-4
TGTGCCAGCAGCTGGGGACAGGGGGCCGGTGAGACCCAGTACTTC
CASSWGQGAGETQYF
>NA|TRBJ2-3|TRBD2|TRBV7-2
TGTGCCAGCAGTGGGGGGGGCACAGATACGCAGTATTTT
CASSGGGTDTQYF
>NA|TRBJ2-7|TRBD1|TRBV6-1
TGTGCCAGCAGGGATGACAGGGGAGCGACCTACGAGCAGTACTTC
CASRDDRGATYEQYF
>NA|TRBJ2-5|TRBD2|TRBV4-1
TGCGCCAGCAGTCGATTAGCGGGGGGGCAAGAGACCCAGTACTTC
CASSRLAGGQETQYF
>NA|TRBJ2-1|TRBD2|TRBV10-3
TGTGCCATCAGTGAGGGGGCGGGAGAGGGTCCTGAGCAGTTCTTC
CAISEGAGEGPEQFF
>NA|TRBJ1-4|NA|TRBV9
TGTGCCAGCAGCGTAGCCGAGGGTGGAGGAGAAAAACTGTTTTTT
CASSVAEGGGEKLFF
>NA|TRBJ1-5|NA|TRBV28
TGTGCCAGCAGTTTAGGGCCGACCAATCAGCCCCAGCATTTT
CASSLGPTNQPQHF
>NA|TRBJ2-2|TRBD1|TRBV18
TGTGCCAGCTCACCTTCGACAGGGGGCATAACCGGGGAGCTGTTTTTT
CASSPSTGGITGELFF
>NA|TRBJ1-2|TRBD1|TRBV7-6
TGTGCCAGCACCGAGGTGGCAGGGGGCGGTGGTTACACCTTC
CASTEVAGGGGYTF
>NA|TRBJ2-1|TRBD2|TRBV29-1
TGCAGCGCGGGAGGGACCCAAGGCAATGAGCAGTTCTTC
CSAGGTQGNEQFF
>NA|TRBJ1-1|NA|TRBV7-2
TGTGCCAGCAGCCAACAAGGGGCAGGGGTCACTGAAGCTTTCTTT
CASSQQGAGVTEAFF
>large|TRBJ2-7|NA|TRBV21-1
TGTGCCAGCAGCTTCCGGCACAGGGTAACAGCTCACGAGCAGTACTTC
CASSFRHRVTAHEQYF
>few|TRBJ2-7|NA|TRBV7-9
TGTGCCAGCAGCACGGACGGGAAAAAGCAGTACTTC
CASSTDGKKQYF
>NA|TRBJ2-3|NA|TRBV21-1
TGTGCCAGCACTCCTAGGAGAACTACTTATACGCAGTATTTT
CASTPRRTTYTQYF
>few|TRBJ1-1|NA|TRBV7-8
TGTGCCAGCAGCTACACGGCTGGGGGGATGGGCACTGAAGCTTTCTTT
CASSYTAGGMGTEAFF
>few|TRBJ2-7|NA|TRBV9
TGTGCCAGCAGCGAGTTCGACAGCACGATAACCTACGAGCAGTACTTC
CASSEFDSTITYEQYF
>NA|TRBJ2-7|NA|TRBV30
TGTGCCTGGAGTGGGGGAGATGGACCCTACGAGCAGTACTTC
CAWSGGDGPYEQYF
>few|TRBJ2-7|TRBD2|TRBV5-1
TGCGCCAGCAGCTTGGCCGCGGGGGGTACCGAGCAGTACTTC
CASSLAAGGTEQYF
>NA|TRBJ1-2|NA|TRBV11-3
TGTGCCAGCAGCTTTGGAGGGATGTTTTATGGCTACACCTTC
CASSFGGMFYGYTF
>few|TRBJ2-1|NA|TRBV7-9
TGTGCCAGCAGCGCTGGGACAAAGGGCAATGAGCAGTTCTTC
CASSAGTKGNEQFF
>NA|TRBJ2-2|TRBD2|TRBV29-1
TGCAGCGTCAGCAGCTCGGGACTAGCGGGAACCGGGGAGCTGTTTTTT
CSVSSSGLAGTGELFF
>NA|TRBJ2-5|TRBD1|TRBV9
TGTGCCAGCAGCGGACAGGGGGCGGGAGAGACCCAGTACTTC
CASSGQGAGETQYF
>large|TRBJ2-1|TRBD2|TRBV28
TGTGCCAGCAGCCCCATACTAGCGGGAGAAACTGATGAGCAGTTCTTC
CASSPILAGETDEQFF
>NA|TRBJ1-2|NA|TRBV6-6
TGTGCCAGCAGGGATACAGGGTTCTATGGCTACACCTTC
CASRDTGFYGYTF
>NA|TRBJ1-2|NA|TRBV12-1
TGTGCCAGCAGCTTCAGGGGGCGCGGGATAAACTATGGCTACACCTTC
CASSFRGRGINYGYTF
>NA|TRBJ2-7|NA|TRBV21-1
TGTGCCAGCAGGGTAGTTAGCGGGGACGAGGAGTACTTC
CASRVVSGDEEYF
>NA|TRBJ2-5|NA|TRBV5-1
TGCGCCAGCAGCGTTCAGGAGACCCAGTACTTC
CASSVQETQYF
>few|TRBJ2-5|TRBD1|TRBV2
TGTGCCAGCGACGGACAGGGGGAGACCCAGTACTTC
CASDGQGETQYF
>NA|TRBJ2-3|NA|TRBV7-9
TGTGCCAGCAGCCCTTGGGGGCCCACAGATACGCAGTATTTT
CASSPWGPTDTQYF
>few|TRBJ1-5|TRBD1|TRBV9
TGTGCCAGCAGCGTAGTGACAGGGAAAAGACAGCCCCAGCATTTT
CASSVVTGKRQPQHF
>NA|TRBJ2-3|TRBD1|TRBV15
TGTGCCACCAGCAGCCGACAGGGGACCGTCACAGATACGCAGTATTTT
CATSSRQGTVTDTQYF
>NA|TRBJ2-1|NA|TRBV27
TGTGCCAGCAAACAGGGCGTTTTGAATGAGCAGTTCTTC
CASKQGVLNEQFF
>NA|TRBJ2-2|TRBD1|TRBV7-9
TGTGCCAGCAGCTCTGGGGGACAGACCACCGGGGAGCTGTTTTTT
CASSSGGQTTGELFF
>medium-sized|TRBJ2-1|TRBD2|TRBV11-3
TGTGCCAGCAGCTTAGACGGTAGCGGGGGCCTTTACAATGAGCAGTTCTTC
CASSLDGSGGLYNEQFF
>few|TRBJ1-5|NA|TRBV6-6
TGTGCCAGCAGTTACGACTATGAGCCCCAGCATTTT
CASSYDYEPQHF
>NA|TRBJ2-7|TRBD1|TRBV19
TGTGCCAGTAGCGAACAGGGGAGCGCCTACGAGCAGTACTTC
CASSEQGSAYEQYF
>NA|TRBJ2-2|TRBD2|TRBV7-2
TGTGCCAGCAGCCCTACTAGCGGCTCCTACACCGGGGAGCTGTTTTTT
CASSPTSGSYTGELFF
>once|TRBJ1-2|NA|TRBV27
TGTGCCAGCAGTTCCAGGCTAGGAGGCCACTATGGCTACACCTTC
CASSSRLGGHYGYTF
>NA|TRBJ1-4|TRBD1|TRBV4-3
TGCGCCAGCAGCCAGGTTATAGGGGGCGCAGGGACTAATGAAAAACTGTTTTTT
CASSQVIGGAGTNEKLFF
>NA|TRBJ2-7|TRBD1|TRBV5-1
TGCGCCAGCAGCTTGGATGGGACAGGGGTCTACGAGCAGTACTTC
CASSLDGTGVYEQYF
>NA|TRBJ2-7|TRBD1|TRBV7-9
TGTGCCAGCAGTTACGGGACAGGGGCCTACGAGCAGTACTTC
CASSYGTGAYEQYF
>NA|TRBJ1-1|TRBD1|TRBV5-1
TGCGCCAGCAGCTTGGCGTCAGGGGGAACTGAAGCTTTCTTT
CASSLASGGTEAFF
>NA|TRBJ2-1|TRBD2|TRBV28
TGTGCCAGCAACACACTAGCGCCCTCCTACAATGAGCAGTTCTTC
CASNTLAPSYNEQFF
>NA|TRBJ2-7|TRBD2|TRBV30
TGTGCCTGGAGTGTATCTAGCGGGAGGGCCGGGATTGGCGAGCAGTACTTC
CAWSVSSGRAGIGEQYF
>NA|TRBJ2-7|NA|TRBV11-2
TGTGCCAGCAGCTTAGTCTTGGACACCAGCTACGAGCAGTACTTC
CASSLVLDTSYEQYF
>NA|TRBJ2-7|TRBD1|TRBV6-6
TGTGCCAGCAGAGATCTGACGGGACAGGGCCTATACGAGCAGTACTTC
CASRDLTGQGLYEQYF
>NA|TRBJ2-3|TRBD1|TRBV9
TGTGCCAGCAGCGTAGAGGGACAGGGACTCAGCACAGATACGCAGTATTTT
CASSVEGQGLSTDTQYF
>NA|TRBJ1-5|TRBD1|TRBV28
TGTGCCAGCGCGGGACAGACAATAAATCAGCCCCAGCATTTT
CASAGQTINQPQHF
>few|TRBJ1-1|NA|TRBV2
TGTGCCAGCAGTGAACGTGGTGGTAAGAGGACTTTCTTT
CASSERGGKRTFF
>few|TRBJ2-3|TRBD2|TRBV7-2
TGTGCCAGCAGCGCGCCGACTAGCGGGGCTGATACGCAGTATTTT
CASSAPTSGADTQYF
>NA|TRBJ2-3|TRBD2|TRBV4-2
TGTGCCAGCAGCGGGACTAGCGGGTGGGGCACAGATACGCAGTATTTT
CASSGTSGWGTDTQYF